Listed below are T cell receptor beta chains from one sample, sequenced in a study of blood T cell repertoires in COVID-19. TCRdb's table, derived via immunoSEQ multiplex PCR, lists solely in-frame clones and lacks some. The table includes a few hundred thousand clones, around 87% detected once. Input material: PBMCs or T cells enriched from blood (not recorded which). These receptors originate from a woman aged 45-60 years who had recovered from COVID-19. Both conserved end residues are part of each CDR3. Each record gives: J gene, V gene, clone size, D gene, CDR3 protein, CDR3 DNA. A D gene is named only where the DNA matches it firmly. Expanded clones get a size class; other rows say once, few or many, or leave the size out.

TRBJ2-1	TRBV4-3	.	.	CASSQERARLTEQFF	TGCGCCAGCAGCCAAGAGCGAGCGAGACTTACGGAGCAGTTCTTC
TRBJ1-6	TRBV18	.	.	CASSPVEYNSPLHF	TGTGCCAGCTCACCGGTGGAGTATAATTCACCCCTCCACTTT
TRBJ1-5	TRBV6-5	.	TRBD1	CASSPRTGDQPQHF	TGTGCCAGCAGTCCGCGGACAGGGGATCAGCCCCAGCATTTT
TRBJ1-1	TRBV15	.	.	CATSRDRLQANTEAFF	TGTGCCACCAGCAGAGATAGGCTACAGGCGAACACTGAAGCTTTCTTT
TRBJ1-1	TRBV7-9	.	TRBD1	CASSSPDRGSTEAFF	TGTGCCAGCAGCTCCCCGGACAGGGGGAGCACTGAAGCTTTCTTT
TRBJ1-5	TRBV6-5	.	.	CASSPTDSNQPQHF	TGTGCCAGCAGCCCGACAGATAGCAATCAGCCCCAGCATTTT
TRBJ2-7	TRBV21-1	.	.	CASSSRQGYEQYF	TGTGCCAGCAGCAGCCGACAGGGCTACGAGCAGTACTTC
TRBJ2-3	TRBV6-5	.	TRBD1	CASTPGTGMNTQYF	TGTGCCAGCACCCCGGGGACAGGGATGAATACGCAGTATTTT
TRBJ2-2	TRBV11-3	.	.	CASSQGVGELFF	TGTGCCAGCAGCCAAGGGGTAGGGGAGCTGTTTTTT
TRBJ1-5	TRBV2	.	TRBD1	CASSDRTGYQPQHF	TGTGCCAGCAGTGATAGGACAGGGTATCAGCCCCAGCATTTT
TRBJ2-7	TRBV4-1	few	TRBD1	CASSQDEGGRYEQYF	TGCGCCAGCAGCCAAGACGAAGGGGGCCGGTACGAGCAGTACTTC
TRBJ1-5	TRBV19	.	TRBD1	CASRDGQGGQPQHF	TGTGCCAGTAGGGACGGACAGGGAGGTCAGCCCCAGCATTTT
TRBJ1-3	TRBV2	.	.	CARQGLLSGNTIYF	TGTGCCAGACAGGGTCTCCTCTCTGGAAACACCATATATTTT
TRBJ1-3	TRBV28	.	TRBD1	CASSTTGGPTIYF	TGTGCCAGCAGTACCACAGGGGGACCCACCATATATTTT
TRBJ1-1	TRBV6-2/TRBV6-3	.	.	CASSYTEGDTEAFF	TGTGCCAGCAGTTACACCGAGGGTGACACTGAAGCTTTCTTT
TRBJ1-5	TRBV28	.	.	CASSPQGRQDQPQHF	TGTGCCAGCAGTCCGCAGGGGCGCCAAGATCAGCCCCAGCATTTT
TRBJ1-2	TRBV16	.	.	CASSLNQGSGYTF	TGTGCCAGCAGTCTAAACCAGGGTAGTGGCTACACCTTC
TRBJ2-3	TRBV7-2	.	TRBD2	CASSTLERGISTDTQYF	TGTGCCAGCAGCACCTTGGAGCGGGGGATCAGCACAGATACGCAGTATTTT
TRBJ2-5	TRBV18	.	.	CASVEAVQETQYF	TGTGCCAGCGTCGAGGCAGTCCAAGAGACCCAGTACTTC
TRBJ1-1	TRBV25-1	.	.	CASSGGRHTEAFF	TGTGCCAGCAGTGGGGGGCGGCACACTGAAGCTTTCTTT
TRBJ2-7	TRBV11-2	few	.	CASSLERNSPYEQYF	TGTGCCAGCAGCTTAGAGAGGAATTCTCCCTACGAGCAGTACTTC
TRBJ2-1	TRBV27	.	TRBD2	CASSLASGGGLARNEQFF	TGTGCCAGCAGTTTAGCTAGCGGGGGGGGACTGGCCAGGAATGAGCAGTTCTTC
TRBJ2-7	TRBV4-3	.	.	CASSLAHEGGNEQYF	TGCGCCAGCAGCCTCGCCCACGAGGGGGGGAACGAGCAGTACTTC
TRBJ1-1	TRBV19	.	.	CASRVTGTNTEAFF	TGTGCCAGTAGGGTTACAGGGACAAACACTGAAGCTTTCTTT
TRBJ2-7	TRBV21-1	.	.	CAKGDRLSYEQYF	TGTGCCAAGGGAGACAGGTTATCCTACGAGCAGTACTTC
TRBJ1-5	TRBV5-8	.	.	CASSPGTLIGNQPQHF	TGTGCCAGCAGTCCCGGGACATTAATCGGCAATCAGCCCCAGCATTTT
TRBJ1-5	TRBV28	.	.	CASSLPGIRQHF	TGTGCCAGCAGCTTGCCAGGCATACGACAGCATTTT
TRBJ2-1	TRBV6-5	.	TRBD1	CASNRQGSSYNEQFF	TGTGCCAGCAACAGACAGGGGAGCTCCTACAATGAGCAGTTCTTC
TRBJ1-1	TRBV20-1	.	.	CSYSGAFF	TGCAGTTACAGCGGAGCTTTCTTT
TRBJ1-1	TRBV6-5	.	.	CASSYGLGLGTEAFF	TGTGCCAGCAGTTACGGCCTGGGCCTCGGCACTGAAGCTTTCTTT
TRBJ2-1	TRBV5-1	.	.	CASGRSGYNEQFF	TGCGCCAGCGGCCGGTCAGGCTACAATGAGCAGTTCTTC
TRBJ1-5	TRBV12-3/TRBV12-4	.	.	CASRTHSNQPQHF	TGTGCCAGCAGAACACATAGCAATCAGCCCCAGCATTTT
TRBJ1-6	TRBV27	.	.	CASSFYRGYNSPLHF	TGTGCCAGCAGTTTTTACCGGGGGTATAATTCACCCCTCCACTTT
TRBJ2-2	TRBV14	.	TRBD1	CASSHYDRANTGELFF	TGTGCCAGCAGCCATTACGACAGGGCGAACACCGGGGAGCTGTTTTTT
TRBJ1-5	TRBV19	once	.	CASSTVVQGYQPQHF	TGTGCCAGTAGTACGGTCGTACAGGGTTATCAGCCCCAGCATTTT
TRBJ2-1	TRBV11-2	.	TRBD2	CASRQEGLAGGRYNEQFF	TGTGCCAGCAGACAAGAGGGACTAGCGGGGGGAAGATACAATGAGCAGTTCTTC
TRBJ1-2	TRBV29-1	.	.	CSVETPGVPGYTF	TGCAGCGTTGAAACCCCAGGGGTCCCTGGCTACACCTTC